The sequence of this TCR beta chain was determined in a study of blood T cell repertoires in COVID-19. Study as a whole: PBMCs, B-cell-depleted T cells, or T cells were the source of the cDNA or gDNA that made up the material.

This clone was seen more than once but under ten times. Participants spanned ages about 18 to 89 years and resided in 20 to 30 US areas. Donors of Cohort 3 who recovered were those that had two negative PCRs, clearance, or symptom resolution. CDR3 length: 14 amino acids. Germline CDR1 and CDR2: LGHDT and YNNKEL (reference sequence). Trimming left V 1 base short and J 7 bases short, with 13 bases between. Original processing notes: Reference gene primer amplification in the assay estimated nucleated cell counts. TCRdb's copy holds only in-frame clones and misses some; the assay was immunoSEQ multiplex PCR. V, J and clone size were drawn from that table, and D and trimming were deduced from the DNA. The table records more than 200,000 clones, 85% to 90% of them present only once.

The sequence was obtained from a man aged 35 to 55 who had recovered from COVID-19. Sequencing was done on a sample of PBMCs or T cells enriched from blood (not recorded which). This sequence joins TRBV3-1 (or the pseudogene TRBV3-2) and TRBJ1-2; a weak D match, TRBD1 (5 bases). DNA for the CDR3: TGTGCCAGCAGCCAAGTTGTAGGGGCCAGTGGCTACACCTTC. Its translation: CASSQVVGASGYTF.